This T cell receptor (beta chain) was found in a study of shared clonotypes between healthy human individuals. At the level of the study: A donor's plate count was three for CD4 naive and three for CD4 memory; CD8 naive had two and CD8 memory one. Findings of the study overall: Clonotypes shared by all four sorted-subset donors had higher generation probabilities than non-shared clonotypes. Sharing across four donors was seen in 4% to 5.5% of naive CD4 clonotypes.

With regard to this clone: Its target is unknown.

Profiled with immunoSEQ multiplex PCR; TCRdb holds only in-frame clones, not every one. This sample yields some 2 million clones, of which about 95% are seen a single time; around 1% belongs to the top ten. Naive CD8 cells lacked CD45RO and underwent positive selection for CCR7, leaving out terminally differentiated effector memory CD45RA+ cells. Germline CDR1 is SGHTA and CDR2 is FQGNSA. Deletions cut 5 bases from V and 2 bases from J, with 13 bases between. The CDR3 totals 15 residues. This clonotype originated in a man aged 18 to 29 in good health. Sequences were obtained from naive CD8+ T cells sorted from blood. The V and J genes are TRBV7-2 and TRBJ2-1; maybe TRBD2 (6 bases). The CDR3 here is CASSGGRLAYNEQFF. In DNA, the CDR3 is TGTGCCAGCAGCGGGGGGAGGCTAGCCTACAATGAGCAGTTCTTC.